A selection of T cell receptor beta chains follows, all from one sample in a study of early T cells in non-severe SARS-CoV-2 infection. Each CDR3 protein is one row after TCRdb ran MiXCR on the 5' RACE reads. The sample carries about 80,000 distinct CDR3 sequences, around 15% recorded once. Sequenced input: whole blood. The receptor source for this set is an adult who was a healthcare worker with PCR-confirmed SARS-CoV-2 infection or an uninfected control (not recorded which). Each CDR3 is given with its conserved first and last residue. Fields, in order: J gene, clone size, V gene, D gene, CDR3 DNA, CDR3 protein. The D gene is left open where the match is weak. Where a row states a size, it is once, few, many or the class of an expanded clone; other rows omit it.

TRBJ2-3	few	TRBV6-1	.	TGTGCCAGCAGTGTTAGCCGACCGAGCACAGATACGCAGTATTTT	CASSVSRPSTDTQYF
TRBJ2-7	.	TRBV6-6	TRBD2	TGTGCCAGCAGTCCAACTAGCGGGGGCAACGGGGAGCAGTACTTC	CASSPTSGGNGEQYF
TRBJ2-5	.	TRBV12-3/TRBV12-4	.	TGTGCCAGCAGTTTGGACCACCAAGAGACCCAGTACTTC	CASSLDHQETQYF
TRBJ2-7	.	TRBV5-5	.	TGTGCCAGCAGCTTGGAATTGTTAGCCGAGCAGTACTTC	CASSLELLAEQYF
TRBJ2-7	.	TRBV28	.	TGTGCCAGCAGTTTAACCGGGACCCACGAGCAGTACTTC	CASSLTGTHEQYF
TRBJ1-1	few	TRBV28	.	TGTGCCAGCAGTTTATCCTTTTACACTGAAGCTTTCTTT	CASSLSFYTEAFF
TRBJ2-3	.	TRBV20-1	TRBD1	TGCAGTGCAATTTCGGGACAGGGCCTTTATACGCAGTATTTT	CSAISGQGLYTQYF
TRBJ1-1	.	TRBV11-2	TRBD1	TGTGCCAGCAGCTTAGCAGGGGGCAACACTGAAGCTTTCTTT	CASSLAGGNTEAFF
TRBJ2-2	once	TRBV11-2	TRBD1	TGTGCCAGCAGCTTAGGGACAGGGACCCGGGAGCTGTTTTTT	CASSLGTGTRELFF
TRBJ2-5	few	TRBV15	TRBD2	TGTGCCACCAGCCGGGGGGACGCGGTACACTTC	CATSRGDAVHF
TRBJ2-7	few	TRBV7-6	.	TGTGCCAGCAGCTTCCAATATACCTACGAGCAGTACTTC	CASSFQYTYEQYF
TRBJ1-3	.	TRBV29-1	.	TGCAGCGTTCTCAGCATTGGCAGGGGAAACACCATATATTTT	CSVLSIGRGNTIYF
TRBJ1-1	few	TRBV7-8	.	TGTGCCAGCAGCTTAGGTGGGGCGCAGGGAGGCACTGAAGCTTTCTTT	CASSLGGAQGGTEAFF
TRBJ1-6	.	TRBV7-9	TRBD1	TGTGCCAGCAGCACAGGGGCGGAACCTAATTCACCCCTCCACTTT	CASSTGAEPNSPLHF
TRBJ1-6	few	TRBV10-3	.	TGTGCCATCAGTGAGTTAGGACATTTAGAAGGGACCCTCCACTTT	CAISELGHLEGTLHF
TRBJ1-2	.	TRBV29-1	.	TGCAGCGTCGCACCCCGGCTGGGCAGATTTAACTATGGCTACACCTTC	CSVAPRLGRFNYGYTF
TRBJ1-6	.	TRBV3-1	.	TGTGCCAGCAGCTCGCACCTCTCGACGCGGGAAGCGAGTGTATCACTAACCTATAATTCACCCCTCCACTTT	CASSSHLSTREASVSLTYNSPLHF
TRBJ2-5	medium-sized	TRBV20-1	TRBD2	TGCAGTGCTAGGGGGACTAGCGGGCAAGAGACCCAGTACTTC	CSARGTSGQETQYF
TRBJ2-5	.	TRBV7-2	.	TGTGCCAGCAGCTTATTCCATCCAGCTCAAGAGACCCAGTACTTC	CASSLFHPAQETQYF
TRBJ1-5	many	TRBV7-9	.	TGTGCCAGCAGCTTCAACAATCAGCCCCAGCATTTT	CASSFNNQPQHF
TRBJ2-3	.	TRBV7-8	.	TGTGCCAGCAGCCACGGGGCAGGGGCTGCAGATACGCAGTATTTT	CASSHGAGAADTQYF
TRBJ2-5	many	TRBV20-1	TRBD2	TGCAGTGCTAGAGACGGGGGGGACGCCCAAGAGACCCAGTACTTC	CSARDGGDAQETQYF
TRBJ2-7	few	TRBV29-1	.	TGCAGCGTTTGGGGGAACTACGAGCAGTACTTC	CSVWGNYEQYF
TRBJ1-4	few	TRBV4-3	.	TGCGCCAGCAGCCAAGATCTAGCCAGGGGCAGCTCTTATGAAAAACTGTTTTTT	CASSQDLARGSSYEKLFF
TRBJ2-5	few	TRBV4-1	TRBD1	TGCGCCAGCAGCCGAGGACCGGGACAGGGAAAAGAGACCCAGTACTTC	CASSRGPGQGKETQYF
TRBJ1-1	.	TRBV12-3/TRBV12-4	TRBD1	TGTGCCAGCAGTATAAGGGACAGGGGTAACACTGAAGCTTTCTTT	CASSIRDRGNTEAFF
TRBJ1-4	.	TRBV18	.	TGTGCCAGCTCACCACGATTGTTAACTAATGAAAAACTGTTTTTT	CASSPRLLTNEKLFF
TRBJ1-2	many	TRBV20-1	.	TGCAGTGCTTTACAAGGGGTCGGCTACACCTTC	CSALQGVGYTF
TRBJ2-2	few	TRBV7-3	.	TGTGCCAGCAGCCCTAGCAACGGGGAGCTGTTTTTT	CASSPSNGELFF
TRBJ2-3	.	TRBV20-1	.	TGCAGTGCTAGAGATTACACGCGGGGGCCTATGACAGATACGCAGTATTTT	CSARDYTRGPMTDTQYF
TRBJ2-7	.	TRBV7-2	TRBD2	TGTGCCAGCAGCGGCCAGAGCGGGGGGCCCTACGAGCAGTACTTC	CASSGQSGGPYEQYF
TRBJ2-1	.	TRBV29-1	TRBD2	TGCAGCGTCGCCCGAGTAGCGGGGGGCTATAATGAGCAGTTCTTC	CSVARVAGGYNEQFF
TRBJ2-3	.	TRBV24-1	.	TGTGCCACCAGTGACCCCCGCCAAGTGGATACGCAGTATTTT	CATSDPRQVDTQYF
TRBJ2-1	.	TRBV9	.	TGTGCCAGCAGCGACTACCGGGACACCTTCTACAATGAGCAGTTCTTC	CASSDYRDTFYNEQFF
TRBJ2-7	.	TRBV5-6	.	TGTGCCAGCAGCTTGGTAAGGGGCCCAATCCCCATGCAGTACTTC	CASSLVRGPIPMQYF
TRBJ1-2	few	TRBV18	.	TGTGCCAGCTCACGGGACGGACAGAACTATGGCTACACCTTC	CASSRDGQNYGYTF
TRBJ1-1	few	TRBV27	.	TGTGCCAGCAGTTTATCGTGGGTGGGGGGCACTGAAGCTTTCTTT	CASSLSWVGGTEAFF
TRBJ2-4	once	TRBV29-1	TRBD1	TGCAGCGTTGAAGATGGCGGGACAGGGTGGCCTCTAGCCAAAAACATTCAGTACTTC	CSVEDGGTGWPLAKNIQYF
TRBJ2-1	.	TRBV29-1	.	TGCAGCCTGGGGGATGAGCAGTTCTTC	CSLGDEQFF
TRBJ1-2	.	TRBV12-3/TRBV12-4	.	TGTGCCAGCAGTTTATCCCTCCGGGCTAACTATGGCTACACCTTC	CASSLSLRANYGYTF
TRBJ2-7	many	TRBV27	.	TGTGCCAGCAGTTTCTTTGGAAGCTCCTACGAGCAGTACTTC	CASSFFGSSYEQYF
TRBJ2-7	.	TRBV7-8	.	TGTGCCAGCAGCCCATCAGAGGGTAGATACGAGCAGTACTTC	CASSPSEGRYEQYF
TRBJ2-3	.	TRBV20-1	.	TGCAGTGCTGGCCCGGGGTGGAGGGGATTGGATACGCAGTATTTT	CSAGPGWRGLDTQYF
TRBJ2-1	.	TRBV28	TRBD1	TGTGCCAGCATGGTGTTTGTATCAGGGGGTGAGCAGTTCTTC	CASMVFVSGGEQFF
TRBJ2-1	.	TRBV20-1	TRBD2	TGCAGTGCTACCCTAGCGGGGGGGAACAATGAGCAGTTCTTC	CSATLAGGNNEQFF
TRBJ2-7	.	TRBV6-2/TRBV6-3	TRBD1	TGTGCCAGCAGTTCCATGACAGGGGCCACCTACGAGCAGTACTTC	CASSSMTGATYEQYF
TRBJ1-2	.	TRBV29-1	.	TGCGGCATTGATGGCTACACCTTC	CGIDGYTF
TRBJ1-2	few	TRBV20-1	TRBD1	TGCAGTGCTAGTCGTGGTGAAGGGGACAGCCCTTATGGCTACACCTTC	CSASRGEGDSPYGYTF
TRBJ2-2	many	TRBV9	.	TGTGCCAGCAGCGTCCAGACTTCGACCGGGGAGCTGTTTTTT	CASSVQTSTGELFF
TRBJ1-2	.	TRBV29-1	.	TGCAGCGTTGAAGATGGGTTGCGTTATGGCTACACCTTC	CSVEDGLRYGYTF
TRBJ2-2	many	TRBV6-4	.	TGTGCCAGCAGTGACTCATCAGTCGGGGAGCTGTTTTTT	CASSDSSVGELFF
TRBJ2-7	few	TRBV20-1	TRBD2	TGCAGTGCTAGAGATGTTAGCGGGGGCCGGAGCTCCTACGAGCAGTACTTC	CSARDVSGGRSSYEQYF
TRBJ2-7	few	TRBV5-6	TRBD1	TGTGCCAGCAGTAACGGACAGGGACGGTACGAGCAGTACTTC	CASSNGQGRYEQYF